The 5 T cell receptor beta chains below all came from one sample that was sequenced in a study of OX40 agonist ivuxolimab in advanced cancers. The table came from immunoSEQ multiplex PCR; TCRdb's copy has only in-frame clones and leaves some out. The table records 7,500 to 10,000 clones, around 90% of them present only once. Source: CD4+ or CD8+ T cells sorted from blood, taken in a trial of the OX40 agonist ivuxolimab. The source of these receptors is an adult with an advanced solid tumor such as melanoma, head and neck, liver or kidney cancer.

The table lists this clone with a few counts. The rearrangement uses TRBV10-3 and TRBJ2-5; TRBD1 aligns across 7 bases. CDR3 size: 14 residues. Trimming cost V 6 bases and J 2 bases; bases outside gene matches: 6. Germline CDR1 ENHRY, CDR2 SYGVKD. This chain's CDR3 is CAIRGTAQQETQYF. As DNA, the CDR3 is TGTGCCATCAGGGGGACAGCCCAACAAGAGACCCAGTACTTC.

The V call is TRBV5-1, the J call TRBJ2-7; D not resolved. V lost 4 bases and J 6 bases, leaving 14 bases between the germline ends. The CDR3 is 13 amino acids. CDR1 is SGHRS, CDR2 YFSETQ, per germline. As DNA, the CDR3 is TGCGCCAGCAGCCTAGGCTCGGAGTTCGAGCAGTACTTC. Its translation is CASSLGSEFEQYF.

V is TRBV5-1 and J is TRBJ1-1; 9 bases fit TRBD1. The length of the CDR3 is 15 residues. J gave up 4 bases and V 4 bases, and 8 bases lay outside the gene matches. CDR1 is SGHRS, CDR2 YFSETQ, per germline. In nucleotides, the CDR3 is TGCGCCAGCAGCAGAAACCGACAGGGGGGCACTGAAGCTTTCTTT. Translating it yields CASSRNRQGGTEAFF.

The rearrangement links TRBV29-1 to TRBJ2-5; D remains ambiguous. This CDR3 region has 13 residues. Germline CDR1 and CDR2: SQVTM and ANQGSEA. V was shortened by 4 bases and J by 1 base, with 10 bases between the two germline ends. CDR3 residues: CSVGWGSQETQYF. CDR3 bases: TGCAGCGTTGGGTGGGGTTCCCAAGAGACCCAGTACTTC.

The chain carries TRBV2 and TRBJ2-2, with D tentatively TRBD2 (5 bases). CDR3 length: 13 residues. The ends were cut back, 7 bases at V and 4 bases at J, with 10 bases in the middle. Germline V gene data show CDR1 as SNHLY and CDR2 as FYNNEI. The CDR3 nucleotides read TGTGCCAGCACCTGGACTGGCACCGGGGAGCTGTTTTTT. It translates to CASTWTGTGELFF.